This T cell receptor (beta chain) was identified during a study of tumor-infiltrating lymphocytes in primary liver carcinoma. In the study overall: The patient population consisted of men and women between 30 and 69 years of age. Among the tumors, stages were T1-T3 N0M0 and sizes roughly 4.2 to 10 cm.

Regarding this clonotype: The antigen remains unidentified. At one boundary the junction diverges from the germline segment, which might be a read error.

Researchers generated TCR beta cDNA from about 460 ng of total RNA, relying on a constant-region primer. Construction of TCR beta libraries relied on three successive nested multiplex PCR rounds employing slightly modified ARM-PCR. Investigators reported that the first two PCR rounds, at 9 to 11 cycles each, used TRBV1-TRBV30 forward primers with a C-beta reverse primer. TCRdb reprocessed the multiplex PCR reads via MiXCR and lists one record per CDR3 protein. This table holds around 330,000 distinct CDR3 sequences, 50% to 75% found once. Germline DNA was also extracted, and blood RNA derived from unsorted whole blood. Germline values: CDR1 MNHNY, CDR2 SVGAGI (reference sequence). CDR3 size: 18 residues. Notes on the study in general: Blood's top-250-clone fraction was significantly lower than that of tumors (p = 0.039).

Material for sequencing was peripheral blood. The rearrangement links TRBV6-6 to TRBJ1-3; D may be TRBD1 (5 bases). The sequence derives from a woman aged 25-40 years with primary liver carcinoma and hepatitis B virus infection. The chain's CDR3 is CASCYSGQGGESGNTIYF. The DNA for the CDR3 is TGTGCCAGCTGTTACTCCGGTCAGGGTGGGGAATCTGGAAACACCATATATTTT.